This entry concerns a single T cell receptor beta chain. The data are from a study of blood T cell repertoires in COVID-19. At the level of the study: PBMCs, B-cell-depleted T cells, or T cells were the source of the cDNA or gDNA that made up the material.

Assay: immunoSEQ multiplex PCR; the TCRdb copy retains only in-frame clones and omits some. The repertoire holds 95,000 to 100,000 clones, with about 92% as singletons. V dropped 6 bases and J dropped 2 bases, with 17 bases sitting between them. Germline CDR1 ENHRY, CDR2 SYGVKD. The CDR3 consists of 15 residues. The chain couples TRBV10-3 to TRBJ2-7; possible D gene TRBD1, 5 bases. The clonotype originates from a man aged 50 or older with active COVID-19. The specimen sequenced was peripheral blood. CDR3 DNA: TGTGCCATCAGCGCGATAGGGCAGGGCGCCTACGAGCAGTACTTC. This codes for CAISAIGQGAYEQYF.